The clone carrying this T cell receptor beta chain was seen a few times. The data originate from a study of PD-L1 blockade in urothelial cancer. The overall study: About 85% of the roughly 29 patients comprised males who had bladder-origin urothelial cancer. Blood drawn 3 weeks (second dose) and 6 weeks after treatment start was analyzed. Blood samples had a median of approximately 150,000 T cells.

Spike-ins of synthetic TCR analog templates went into each PCR. Repertoires were generated with immunoSEQ multiplex PCR, while TCRdb's copy carries only in-frame clones and drops some. This sample carries more than 80,000 clones, around 80% of them seen once, and the ten largest clones take over 7.5%. V was pared by 7 bases and J by 8 bases, with 11 bases between. This CDR3 region has 11 residues. Germline V lookup: CDR1 SQVTM, CDR2 ANQGSEA. This TCR derives from a man in his 70s with urothelial cancer. The chain is built from TRBV29-1 and TRBJ1-4; a weak D match, TRBD1 (5 bases). This material consisted of PBMCs, taken around atezolizumab (anti-PD-L1) treatment. CDR3 protein: CSEWEGEKLFF. CDR3 DNA: TGCAGCGAATGGGAGGGGGAAAAACTGTTTTTT.